This T cell receptor (beta chain) is from a study of PD-L1 blockade in urothelial cancer. Study context: Patients commenced intravenous atezolizumab, 1,200 mg every 3 weeks, in 2014. Once treatment had started, blood was analyzed at 3 weeks (second dose) and again at 6 weeks.

Worth noting for this clone: The antigen is not known.

The study, taken as a whole, reports: Blood clones associated with the tumor expanded more at 3 weeks in durable-benefit patients.

The time point was: peripheral blood 6 weeks after treatment start. From germline, CDR1 is MNHEY and CDR2 SVGAGI. Trimming took off 5 bases at V and 2 bases at J, with 10 bases between the two ends. The CDR3 has 14 amino acids. Libraries were prepared by immunoSEQ multiplex PCR; TCRdb keeps only in-frame clonotypes and omits some of them. The sample has more than 60,000 clones; roughly 90% are singletons. The sequencing here drew on PBMCs, taken around atezolizumab (anti-PD-L1) treatment. This sequence was found in a man aged 55 to 69 with urothelial cancer. The chain recombines TRBV6-5 with TRBJ1-5; D unclear. As DNA, the CDR3 is TGTGCCAGCAGTGCCTCGAGGGGCAATCAGCCCCAGCATTTT. It encodes CASSASRGNQPQHF.